This TCR beta chain appears in the sequencing data of a study of T cell responses to AZD1222 COVID-19 vaccine. Overall study results and limits: Repertoires were obtained solely post-peak T cell response.

The repertoire was sequenced with immunoSEQ multiplex PCR; TCRdb's copy has only in-frame clones and lacks some. The table includes some 200,000 clones, 80% to 95% detected once. This clone came up once. Its specificity is unknown. Looked up from germline, CDR1 is MDHEN and CDR2 is SYDVKM. Trimming left V 5 bases short and J 5 bases short, with 28 bases between. This CDR3 has 19 residues. The source of this sequence is an adult who received the AZD1222 COVID-19 vaccine. The chain joins TRBV28 to TRBJ2-1; the D gene is possibly TRBD1 (5 bases). The sample was peripheral blood, taken 28 days after the second AZD1222 dose. The chain's CDR3 is CASSTPAGSVGFIHNEQFF. The CDR3 nucleotides read TGTGCCAGCAGTACGCCGGCAGGGTCGGTCGGGTTTATCCACAATGAGCAGTTCTTC.